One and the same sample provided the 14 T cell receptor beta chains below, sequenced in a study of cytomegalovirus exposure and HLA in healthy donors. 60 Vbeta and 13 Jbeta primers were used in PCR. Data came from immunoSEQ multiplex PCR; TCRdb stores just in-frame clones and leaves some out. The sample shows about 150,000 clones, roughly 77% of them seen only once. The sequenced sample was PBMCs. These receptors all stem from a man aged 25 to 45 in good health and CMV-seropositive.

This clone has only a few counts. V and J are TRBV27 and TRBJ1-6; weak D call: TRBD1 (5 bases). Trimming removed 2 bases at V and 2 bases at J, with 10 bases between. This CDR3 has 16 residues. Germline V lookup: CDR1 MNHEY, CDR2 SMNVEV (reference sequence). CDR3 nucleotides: TGTGCCAGCAGTTTAAAAGGGGCCGCCTATAATTCACCCCTCCACTTT. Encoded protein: CASSLKGAAYNSPLHF.

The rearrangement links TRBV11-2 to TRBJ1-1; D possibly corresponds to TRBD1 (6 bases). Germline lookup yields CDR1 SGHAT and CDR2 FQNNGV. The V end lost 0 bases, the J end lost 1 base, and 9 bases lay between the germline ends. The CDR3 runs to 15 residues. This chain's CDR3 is CASSLEPGQNTEAFF. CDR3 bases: TGTGCCAGCAGCTTAGAACCGGGACAGAACACTGAAGCTTTCTTT.

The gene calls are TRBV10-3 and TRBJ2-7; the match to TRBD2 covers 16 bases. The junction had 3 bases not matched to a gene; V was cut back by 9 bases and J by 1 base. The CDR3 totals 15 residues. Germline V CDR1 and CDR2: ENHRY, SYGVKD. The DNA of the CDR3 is TGTGCCATGGGACTAGCGGGAGGGAAGTCCTACGAGCAGTACTTC. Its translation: CAMGLAGGKSYEQYF.

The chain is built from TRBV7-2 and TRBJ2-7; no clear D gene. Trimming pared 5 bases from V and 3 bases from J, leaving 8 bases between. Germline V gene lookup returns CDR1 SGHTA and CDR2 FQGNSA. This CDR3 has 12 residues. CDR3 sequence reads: CASSRGFYEQYF. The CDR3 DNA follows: TGTGCCAGCAGCCGAGGATTCTACGAGCAGTACTTC.

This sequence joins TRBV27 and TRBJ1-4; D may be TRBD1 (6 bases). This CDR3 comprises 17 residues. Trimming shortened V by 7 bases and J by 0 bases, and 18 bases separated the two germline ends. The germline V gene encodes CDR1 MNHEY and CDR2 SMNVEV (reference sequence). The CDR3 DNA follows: TGTGCCAGCACCAGACGCGGACAGCGCCCAACTAATGAAAAACTGTTTTTT. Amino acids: CASTRRGQRPTNEKLFF. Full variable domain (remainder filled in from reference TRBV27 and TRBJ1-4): EAQVTQNPRYLITVTGKKLTVTCSQNMNHEYMSWYRQDPGLGLRQIYYSMNVEVTDKGDVPEGYKVSRKEKRNFPLILESPSPNQTSLYFCASTRRGQRPTNEKLFFGSGTQLSVL.

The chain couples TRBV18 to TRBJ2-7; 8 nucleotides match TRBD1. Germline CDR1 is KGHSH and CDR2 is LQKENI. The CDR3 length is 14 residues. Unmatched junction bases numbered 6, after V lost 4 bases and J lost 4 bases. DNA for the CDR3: TGTGCCAGCTCACGATCGGGACAGGAGTACGAGCAGTACTTC. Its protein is CASSRSGQEYEQYF.

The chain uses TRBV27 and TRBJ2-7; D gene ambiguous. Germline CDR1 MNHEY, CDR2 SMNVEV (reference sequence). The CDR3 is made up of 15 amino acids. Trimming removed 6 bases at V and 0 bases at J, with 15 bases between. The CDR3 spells CASRTGWVSSYEQYF. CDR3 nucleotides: TGTGCCAGCAGAACGGGTTGGGTAAGCTCCTACGAGCAGTACTTC.

The DNA for the CDR3 is TGTGCCAGCAGCGTAAGATCGGGGACTGAAGCTTTCTTT. Translation: CASSVRSGTEAFF. The chain joins TRBV9 to TRBJ1-1; D not resolved. The germline CDR1 and CDR2 sequences are SGDLS and YYNGEE. The CDR3 runs to 13 residues. V gave up 1 base and J gave up 5 bases, with 9 bases separating them.

The chain's CDR3 is CAWSVPGRVGSEAFF. In nucleotides, the CDR3 is TGTGCCTGGAGTGTACCGGGCAGGGTTGGGTCTGAAGCTTTCTTT. This sequence joins TRBV30 and TRBJ1-1, with D maybe TRBD1 (5 bases). Germline-derived CDR1 and CDR2 are GTSNPN and SVGIG (reference sequence). CDR3 length: 15 amino acids. The V and J ends lost 0 bases and 6 bases respectively, with 17 bases between them.

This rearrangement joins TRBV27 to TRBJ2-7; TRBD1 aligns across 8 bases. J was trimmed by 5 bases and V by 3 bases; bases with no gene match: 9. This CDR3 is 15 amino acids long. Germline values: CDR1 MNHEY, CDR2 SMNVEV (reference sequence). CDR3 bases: TGTGCCAGCAGTTTTGGGGCAGGGGGCTATGACGAGCAGTACTTC. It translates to CASSFGAGGYDEQYF.

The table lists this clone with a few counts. Here the CDR3 reads CSGAGFRLEGTEAFF. In DNA form, the CDR3 reads TGCAGCGGGGCCGGGTTTCGATTAGAGGGCACTGAAGCTTTCTTT. The chain combines TRBV29-1 with TRBJ1-1; no firm D call. The V gene's germline CDR1 is SQVTM and CDR2 ANQGSEA. V was clipped by 7 bases and J by 4 bases, with 22 bases between them. The CDR3 runs to 15 residues. The full variable domain, completed using reference TRBV29-1 and TRBJ1-1, is SAVISQKPSRDICQRGTSLTIQCQVDSQVTMMFWYRQQPGQSLTLIATANQGSEATYESGFVIDKFPISRPNLTFSTLTVSNMSPEDSSIYLCSGAGFRLEGTEAFFGQGTRLTVV.

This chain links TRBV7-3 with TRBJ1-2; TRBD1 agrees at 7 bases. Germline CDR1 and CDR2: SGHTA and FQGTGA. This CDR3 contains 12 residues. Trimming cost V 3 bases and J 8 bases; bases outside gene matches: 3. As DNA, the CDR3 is TGTGCCAGCAGCTTGGGACAGAGCGGCTACACCTTC. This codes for CASSLGQSGYTF.

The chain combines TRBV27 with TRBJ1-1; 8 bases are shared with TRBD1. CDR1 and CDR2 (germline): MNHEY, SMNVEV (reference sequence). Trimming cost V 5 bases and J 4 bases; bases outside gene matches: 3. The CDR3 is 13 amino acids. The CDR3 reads CASSRQGSTEAFF. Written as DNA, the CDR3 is TGTGCCAGCAGTCGACAGGGGAGCACTGAAGCTTTCTTT.

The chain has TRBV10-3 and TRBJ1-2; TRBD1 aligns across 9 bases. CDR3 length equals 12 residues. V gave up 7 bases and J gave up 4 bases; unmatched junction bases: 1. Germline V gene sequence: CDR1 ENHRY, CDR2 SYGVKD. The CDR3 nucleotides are TGTGCCATCACGGGACAGGGCTATGGCTACACCTTC. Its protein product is CAITGQGYGYTF.